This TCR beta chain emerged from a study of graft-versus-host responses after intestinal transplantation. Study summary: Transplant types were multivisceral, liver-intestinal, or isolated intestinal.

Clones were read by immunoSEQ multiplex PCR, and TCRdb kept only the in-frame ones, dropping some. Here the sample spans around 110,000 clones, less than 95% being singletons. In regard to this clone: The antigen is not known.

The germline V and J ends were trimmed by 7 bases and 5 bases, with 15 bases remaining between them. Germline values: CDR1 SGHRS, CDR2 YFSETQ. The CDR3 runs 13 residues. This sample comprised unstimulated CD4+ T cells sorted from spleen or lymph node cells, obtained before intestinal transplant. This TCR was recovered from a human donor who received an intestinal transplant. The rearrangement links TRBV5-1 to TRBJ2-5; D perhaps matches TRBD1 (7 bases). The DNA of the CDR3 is TGCGCCAGCGGACACAGGGGAGGCGAGACCCAGTACTTC. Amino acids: CASGHRGGETQYF.